This TCR beta chain emerged from a study of identifying expanded T cells in peripheral blood. Generated by immunoSEQ multiplex PCR, the TCRdb table keeps only in-frame clones and is missing some. This table has about 110,000 clones, roughly 90% appearing once. The CDR3 is made up of 13 amino acids. From germline, CDR1 is SEHNR and CDR2 FQNEAQ (reference sequence). Trimming pared 3 bases from V and 5 bases from J, leaving 8 bases between. Material for sequencing was blood. This chain connects TRBV7-9 to TRBJ1-5, with D possibly being TRBD1 (5 bases). The source is a person aged 18-69 years in good health. CDR3 loop: CASSFQGDQPQHF. DNA of the CDR3: TGTGCCAGCAGCTTCCAGGGTGATCAGCCCCAGCATTTT.